These T cell receptor beta chains were read from a single sample in a study of blood T cell repertoires in COVID-19. Sequenced by immunoSEQ multiplex PCR; TCRdb stores in-frame clones only, minus some. The data contain tens of thousands of clones, over 70% of them singletons. The material sequenced was peripheral blood. Receptors were obtained from a human donor with active or convalescent COVID-19. The donor label of this sample is uncertain. Each CDR3 is given with its conserved first and last residue. Fields, in order: clone size, V gene, J gene, D gene, CDR3 DNA, CDR3 protein. The D gene is left open where the match is weak. For some rows the clone size is stated as once, few or many, or as a class when expanded; others skip it.

size: -; V: TRBV3-1/TRBV3-2; J: TRBJ1-2; D: -; DNA: TGTGCCAGCAGCCGGGACTTAACGGGCTACACCTTC; CDR3: CASSRDLTGYTF
size: -; V: TRBV19; J: TRBJ2-7; D: -; DNA: TGTGCCAGTAGTACAAGCGACAGCTCCTACGAGCAGTACTTC; CDR3: CASSTSDSSYEQYF
size: -; V: TRBV30; J: TRBJ1-1; D: -; DNA: TGTGCCTGGAGCCCGGGAAACACTGAAGCTTTCTTT; CDR3: CAWSPGNTEAFF
size: -; V: TRBV23-1; J: TRBJ2-5; D: -; DNA: TGCGCCAGCAGTCAATCAGAGGGTGCGCAGACCCAGTACTTC; CDR3: CASSQSEGAQTQYF
size: -; V: TRBV2; J: TRBJ1-2; D: TRBD1; DNA: TGTGCCAGCAGTGAAGCGACGACAGGGGGGAGCTTC; CDR3: CASSEATTGGSF
size: -; V: TRBV10-3; J: TRBJ2-2; D: -; DNA: TGTGCCATCAGAGGCGGGACCCCCGGGGAGCTGTTTTTT; CDR3: CAIRGGTPGELFF
size: -; V: TRBV27; J: TRBJ2-7; D: -; DNA: TGTGCCAGCAGTTTATCTACAGGAAGAGCCTACGAGCAGTACTTC; CDR3: CASSLSTGRAYEQYF
size: -; V: TRBV4-2; J: TRBJ2-3; D: -; DNA: TGTGCCAGCAGCCAAGAGCCCAGAGGGAGCCCACCTGCGGATACGCAGTATTTT; CDR3: CASSQEPRGSPPADTQYF
size: -; V: TRBV27; J: TRBJ2-7; D: -; DNA: TGTGCCAGCAGTCGGACGGGATACGAGCAGTACTTC; CDR3: CASSRTGYEQYF
size: -; V: TRBV28; J: TRBJ1-4; D: -; DNA: TGTGCCAGCAGTGGTAGGGGGGGGACTAATGAAAAACTGTTTTTT; CDR3: CASSGRGGTNEKLFF
size: -; V: TRBV7-9; J: TRBJ2-5; D: -; DNA: TGTGCCAGCAGCTTAATGCGGGGTGAGACCCAGTACTTC; CDR3: CASSLMRGETQYF
size: -; V: TRBV28; J: TRBJ1-5; D: TRBD1; DNA: TGTGCCAGCAGTCTACAGGGGGGGGGTAATCAGCCCCAGCATTTT; CDR3: CASSLQGGGNQPQHF
size: -; V: TRBV3-1/TRBV3-2; J: TRBJ2-3; D: -; DNA: TGTGCCAGCAGCACGGGACTCCTAGATACGCAGTATTTT; CDR3: CASSTGLLDTQYF
size: -; V: TRBV28; J: TRBJ2-7; D: -; DNA: TGTGCCTCAAACAGGGCTTCTGCTTACTACGAGCAGTACTTC; CDR3: CASNRASAYYEQYF
size: -; V: TRBV11-3; J: TRBJ1-2; D: -; DNA: TGTGCCACGGGCAAGGGGGATGATGGCTACACCTTC; CDR3: CATGKGDDGYTF
size: -; V: TRBV18; J: TRBJ2-2; D: TRBD1; DNA: TGTGCCAGCTCACCTCGGGGACAGGGGAACACCGGGGAGCTGTTTTTT; CDR3: CASSPRGQGNTGELFF
size: -; V: TRBV7-2; J: TRBJ1-1; D: -; DNA: TGTGCCAGCAGCTTTGGCGGCCAAGACGAAGCTTTCTTT; CDR3: CASSFGGQDEAFF
size: -; V: TRBV11-3; J: TRBJ2-2; D: TRBD2; DNA: TGTGCCAGCAGCCTGAGCGGGAGGTTCGGCGGGGAGCTGTTTTTT; CDR3: CASSLSGRFGGELFF
size: once; V: TRBV6-5; J: TRBJ1-2; D: TRBD1; DNA: TGTGCCAGCAACGACAGGGGGAGAGGCTATGGCTACACCTTC; CDR3: CASNDRGRGYGYTF
size: -; V: TRBV2; J: TRBJ2-3; D: -; DNA: TGTGCCAGCAGTGAAACGGGAGAGCTAGATACGCAGTATTTT; CDR3: CASSETGELDTQYF
size: -; V: TRBV7-9; J: TRBJ2-1; D: -; DNA: TGTGCCAGCAGCCTACTAAGCGGGACAATCAATGAGCAGTTCTTC; CDR3: CASSLLSGTINEQFF
size: -; V: TRBV11-3; J: TRBJ1-1; D: -; DNA: TGTGCCAGCAGCTTGAGCCAGGCGAACACTGAAGCTTTCTTT; CDR3: CASSLSQANTEAFF
size: -; V: TRBV5-1; J: TRBJ2-3; D: -; DNA: TGCGCCAGCAGCTCTAGGGGGGATACGCAGTATTTT; CDR3: CASSSRGDTQYF
size: few; V: TRBV7-7; J: TRBJ1-4; D: TRBD1; DNA: TGTGCCAGCAGCCTCCAGACAGGGAAGAATGAAAAACTGTTTTTT; CDR3: CASSLQTGKNEKLFF
size: -; V: TRBV19; J: TRBJ2-5; D: TRBD1; DNA: TGTGCCAGTAGTCCCCCCCGACAGGGAAGGGGAGAGACCCAGTACTTC; CDR3: CASSPPRQGRGETQYF
size: -; V: TRBV6-4; J: TRBJ2-5; D: -; DNA: TGTGCCAGCAGCCCAATCCGCGCGGGGGCCTTTCCCCAGTACTTC; CDR3: CASSPIRAGAFPQYF
size: -; V: TRBV29-1; J: TRBJ2-7; D: -; DNA: TGCAGCGTACAACGGGGGGCGTCCGAGCAGTACTTC; CDR3: CSVQRGASEQYF
size: -; V: TRBV7-2; J: TRBJ2-7; D: -; DNA: TGTGCCAGCAGCTCCGGGACTCTCTCCTACGAGCAGTACTTC; CDR3: CASSSGTLSYEQYF
size: once; V: TRBV9; J: TRBJ2-7; D: TRBD2; DNA: TGTGCCAGCAGCGCTAGCGGGAGGGCCGACGAGCAGTACTTC; CDR3: CASSASGRADEQYF
size: -; V: TRBV6-6; J: TRBJ1-1; D: -; DNA: TGTGCCAGTTGGACAGATATGAACACTGAAGCTTTCTTT; CDR3: CASWTDMNTEAFF
size: -; V: TRBV5-1; J: TRBJ2-5; D: TRBD2; DNA: TGCGCCAGCAGCCCCTGGCCGGGGAGCGGGAGGGCGATGGAGACCCAGTACTTC; CDR3: CASSPWPGSGRAMETQYF
size: -; V: TRBV29-1; J: TRBJ2-5; D: -; DNA: TGCAGCGTCTTGCGGGACTTCCAAGAGACCCAGTACTTC; CDR3: CSVLRDFQETQYF
size: few; V: TRBV19; J: TRBJ2-3; D: TRBD1; DNA: TGTGCCAGTAGTAAAAACAGGGGAAGGGATACGCAGTATTTT; CDR3: CASSKNRGRDTQYF
size: few; V: TRBV9; J: TRBJ2-7; D: TRBD1; DNA: TGTGCCAGCAGCGTAGATAACAGGGGCTACGAGCAGTACTTC; CDR3: CASSVDNRGYEQYF
size: -; V: TRBV6-1; J: TRBJ2-2; D: TRBD1; DNA: TGTGCCAGCAGTGAAGTGGGGACAGGGTCAAGAACGAACACCGGGGAGCTGTTTTTT; CDR3: CASSEVGTGSRTNTGELFF
size: few; V: TRBV19; J: TRBJ2-3; D: TRBD2; DNA: TGTGCCAGTCGGCTAGCGGGAGTTTCAGATACGCAGTATTTT; CDR3: CASRLAGVSDTQYF
size: -; V: TRBV7-8; J: TRBJ2-4; D: -; DNA: TGTGCCAGCAGCTCCCTCCCAGGGGAAAACATTCAGTACTTC; CDR3: CASSSLPGENIQYF
size: -; V: TRBV2; J: TRBJ1-6; D: TRBD1; DNA: TGTGCCAGCAGCGCGCAAGGGGGCGGAATTTCACCCCTCCACTTT; CDR3: CASSAQGGGISPLHF
size: -; V: TRBV29-1; J: TRBJ2-1; D: TRBD1; DNA: TGCAGCACCAGGGACAGGGACTACAATGAGCAGTTCTTC; CDR3: CSTRDRDYNEQFF
size: -; V: TRBV7-6; J: TRBJ1-4; D: -; DNA: TGTGCCAGCACCAAGGGAGGGACACAGAATGAAAAACTGTTTTTT; CDR3: CASTKGGTQNEKLFF
size: -; V: TRBV3-1/TRBV3-2; J: TRBJ1-1; D: -; DNA: TGTGCCAGCAGCCAAGCAGGAGAAGCTTTCTTT; CDR3: CASSQAGEAFF
size: -; V: TRBV7-3; J: TRBJ2-5; D: TRBD2; DNA: TGTGCCAGCAGCTTAGGTTTGGGCGGGAGAGAGACCCAGTACTTC; CDR3: CASSLGLGGRETQYF
size: -; V: TRBV25-1; J: TRBJ2-2; D: TRBD1; DNA: TGTGCCAGCAGTGAACCCGGGACAGGGTCGGGCGGGGAGCTGTTTTTT; CDR3: CASSEPGTGSGGELFF
size: -; V: TRBV6-4; J: TRBJ1-1; D: -; DNA: TGTGCCAGCAGGGGACAATGGGACACTGAAGCTTTCTTT; CDR3: CASRGQWDTEAFF
size: -; V: TRBV7-2; J: TRBJ1-5; D: -; DNA: TGTGCCAGCAGCTTGGGCCCCGGGGAAGATCAGCCCCAGCATTTT; CDR3: CASSLGPGEDQPQHF
size: -; V: TRBV2; J: TRBJ2-2; D: -; DNA: TGTGCCAGCAGTGAATGGCAGGGGAACACCGGGGAGCTGTTTTTT; CDR3: CASSEWQGNTGELFF
size: -; V: TRBV4-1; J: TRBJ1-1; D: -; DNA: TGCGCCAGCAGCCAAGAGGGGGCCATGAACACTGAAGCTTTCTTT; CDR3: CASSQEGAMNTEAFF
size: once; V: TRBV4-1; J: TRBJ2-3; D: TRBD1; DNA: TGCGCCAGCAGCCCCCAGGGGGTTCTGGGGGATACGCAGTATTTT; CDR3: CASSPQGVLGDTQYF
size: -; V: TRBV2; J: TRBJ2-3; D: TRBD1; DNA: TGTGCCAGCAGAGAGGGGGCCTGGGCGGATACGCAGTATTTT; CDR3: CASREGAWADTQYF
size: -; V: TRBV27; J: TRBJ2-7; D: -; DNA: TGTGCCAGCTGGGGGCCATACGAGCAGTACTTC; CDR3: CASWGPYEQYF
size: -; V: TRBV7-6; J: TRBJ2-2; D: -; DNA: TGTGCCAGCAGCAGTAGCGGAAACACCGGGGAGCTGTTTTTT; CDR3: CASSSSGNTGELFF
size: -; V: TRBV6-2/TRBV6-3; J: TRBJ2-7; D: TRBD1; DNA: TGTGCCAGCAGTCCCAGGGGGACAGGGAGGAGTTATGGTCCGTACTTC; CDR3: CASSPRGTGRSYGPYF
size: -; V: TRBV19; J: TRBJ2-1; D: TRBD2; DNA: TGTGCCAGTAGGGGGCTAGCGGGGAGCTCCTACAATGAGCAGTTCTTC; CDR3: CASRGLAGSSYNEQFF
size: -; V: TRBV7-2; J: TRBJ2-4; D: -; DNA: TGTGCCAGCAGCTCGCCTAGCGCCAAAAACATTCAGTACTTC; CDR3: CASSSPSAKNIQYF
size: -; V: TRBV28; J: TRBJ2-1; D: TRBD2; DNA: TGTGCCAGCAGTGGGACTAGCGGGGAAACCTACAATGAGCAGTTCTTC; CDR3: CASSGTSGETYNEQFF
size: -; V: TRBV19; J: TRBJ2-7; D: TRBD1; DNA: TGTGCCAGTAGTCCGGGACAGGGGGTCTACGAGCAGTACTTC; CDR3: CASSPGQGVYEQYF
size: -; V: TRBV28; J: TRBJ1-5; D: -; DNA: TGTGCCAGCAGTTCAGGGGGCAATCAGCCCCAGCATTTT; CDR3: CASSSGGNQPQHF
size: -; V: TRBV5-1; J: TRBJ2-3; D: TRBD2; DNA: TGCGCCAGCAGCTTGAGCAGCGGGAGCGGCACAGATACGCAGTATTTT; CDR3: CASSLSSGSGTDTQYF